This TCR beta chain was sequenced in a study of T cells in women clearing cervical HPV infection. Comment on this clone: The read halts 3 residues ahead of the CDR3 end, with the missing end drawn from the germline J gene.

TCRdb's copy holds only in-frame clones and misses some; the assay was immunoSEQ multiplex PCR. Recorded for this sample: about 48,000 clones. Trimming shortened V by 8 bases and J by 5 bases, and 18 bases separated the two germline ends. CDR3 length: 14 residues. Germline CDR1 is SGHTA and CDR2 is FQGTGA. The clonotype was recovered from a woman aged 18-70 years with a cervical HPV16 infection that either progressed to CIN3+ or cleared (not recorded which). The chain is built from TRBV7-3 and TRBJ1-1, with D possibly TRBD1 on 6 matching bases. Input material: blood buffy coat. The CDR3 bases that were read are TGTGCCAGCCATCTACCGGGACAACGGACTGAA. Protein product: CASHLPGQRTE. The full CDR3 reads CASHLPGQRTEAFF.